This T cell receptor beta chain stems from a study of T cell responses to AZD1222 COVID-19 vaccine. Findings and caveats of the study: Reportedly, close to half of spike-specific TCRs are directed against unmutated variant regions. Across spike, vaccine-associated CD4 TCRs were found, dominant at 160-218 and 743-854. Two AZD1222 doses significantly raised spike-specific TCR breadth and depth over controls.

The protocol was immunoSEQ multiplex PCR, while the TCRdb copy is restricted to in-frame clones and leaves out a portion. The table includes just over 90,000 clones, 85% to 90% detected once. With regard to this clone: The antigen is not known.

Some second doses came at about 4 weeks and others at about 12 weeks; these were pooled. V lost 5 bases and J 2 bases, leaving 7 bases between the germline ends. CDR1 is SGHVS, CDR2 FNYEAQ, per germline. The CDR3 consists of 12 residues. The sequence was collected from an adult who received the AZD1222 COVID-19 vaccine. The chain combines TRBV7-6 with TRBJ2-7; D perhaps matches TRBD1 (5 bases). The specimen comprised peripheral blood, sampled 28 days after the second AZD1222 dose. CDR3 residues: CASSPGTYEQYF. The CDR3 bases are TGTGCCAGCAGCCCAGGGACCTACGAGCAGTACTTC.